The rows below give T cell receptor beta chains drawn from one sample of a study of CD8+ T cells in alopecia areata. Libraries were prepared by immunoSEQ multiplex PCR; TCRdb keeps only in-frame clonotypes and omits some of them. The sample includes about 120,000 clones, more than 45% of them seen just once. The sample was CD4+ T cells sorted from blood, taken at week 4, from a patient treated with tofacitinib. These receptors all stem from a human donor with alopecia areata. The CDR3 runs from the conserved cysteine through the conserved F or W. A D gene is named only where the DNA matches it firmly. Some rows mark clone size as missing; the rest say once, few, many or name a class of expanded clone.

TRBV6-6	.	few	TRBJ1-4	TGTGCCAGCAGTTACCTGGCAGCTGAAAAACTGTTTTTT	CASSYLAAEKLFF
TRBV4-1	.	.	TRBJ1-2	TGCGCCAGCAGCCGGGATTTCGGAGGGGATGGCTACACCTTC	CASSRDFGGDGYTF
TRBV10-3	.	.	TRBJ2-7	TGTGCCATCAGTGACAGATACGAGCAGTACTTC	CAISDRYEQYF
TRBV29-1	.	.	TRBJ2-2	TGCAGCGTAAGCGCGAACACCGGGGAGCTGTTTTTT	CSVSANTGELFF
TRBV30	.	.	TRBJ1-1	TGTGCCTGGAGTGTACGTCCGGGGGGGAGGACTGAAGCTTTCTTT	CAWSVRPGGRTEAFF
TRBV6-5	TRBD1	.	TRBJ2-7	TGTGCCAGCAGTGGCAGACAGGGAATCTACGAGCAGTACTTC	CASSGRQGIYEQYF
TRBV30	.	.	TRBJ1-2	TGTGCCTGGAGTTTGGGTCGCGGTAACTATGGCTACACCTTC	CAWSLGRGNYGYTF
TRBV30	.	few	TRBJ2-5	TGTGCCTGGAGTGTAGCGGGGACATGGCCGAGGCAAGAGACCCAGTACTTC	CAWSVAGTWPRQETQYF
TRBV7-3	.	.	TRBJ1-5	TGTGCCAGCAGTAAGGGCGGAAATCAGCCCCAGCATTTT	CASSKGGNQPQHF
TRBV2	TRBD2	.	TRBJ2-1	TGTGCCAGCACGAGACTAGCGGCCGGCACCTACAATGAGCAGTTCTTC	CASTRLAAGTYNEQFF
TRBV4-1	TRBD1	few	TRBJ2-4	TGCGCCAGCAGCCAAGTGGGAGACAGGGAATCTGGAAACATTCAGTACTTC	CASSQVGDRESGNIQYF
TRBV6-5	.	few	TRBJ2-7	TGTGCCAGCACCGAAGAACCGGGACTTCTCTACGAGCAGTACTTC	CASTEEPGLLYEQYF
TRBV29-1	TRBD2	.	TRBJ2-1	TGCAGCGTCCATCCGGGACTAGCGGGAGGAGGCAATGAGCAGTTCTTC	CSVHPGLAGGGNEQFF
TRBV20-1	TRBD1	.	TRBJ2-1	TGCAGCCCAGGGGGCTCGAATGAGCAGTTCTTC	CSPGGSNEQFF
TRBV30	TRBD2	.	TRBJ2-7	TGTGCCTGGAGTGTCCCACTAGCGGGAATGGTCGAGCAGTACTTC	CAWSVPLAGMVEQYF
TRBV5-1	.	.	TRBJ2-5	TGCGCCAGCAGCCTGCTTGACTCAGGGCGGGAGACCCAGTACTTC	CASSLLDSGRETQYF
TRBV6-5	.	.	TRBJ1-1	TGTGCCAGTCGACGAGCGCAGGAAGCTTTCTTT	CASRRAQEAFF
TRBV18	TRBD1	few	TRBJ2-7	TGTGCCAGCTCACCACGACAGGGGACCTACGAGCAGTACTTC	CASSPRQGTYEQYF
TRBV29-1	.	.	TRBJ2-7	TGCAGCGTTGCTAGGGCAGGGGAGCAGTACTTC	CSVARAGEQYF
TRBV5-4	.	.	TRBJ2-7	TGTGCCAGCAGATCGGCTAGCTCCTCCTACGAGCAGTACTTC	CASRSASSSYEQYF
TRBV29-1	TRBD1	.	TRBJ1-2	TGCAGCGTTGAAGAGACAGGGGGACACTATGGCTACACCTTC	CSVEETGGHYGYTF
TRBV5-1	.	few	TRBJ1-6	TGCGCCAGCAGCTTGAGTGGCGGATCCTATAATTCACCCCTCCACTTT	CASSLSGGSYNSPLHF
TRBV7-9	.	few	TRBJ1-5	TGTGCCAGCACCAATAACAGGGTTCCGCAGCCCCAGCATTTT	CASTNNRVPQPQHF
TRBV19	.	.	TRBJ1-2	TGTGCCAGTAGTACCCGGGACGGTTACGGCTACACCTTC	CASSTRDGYGYTF
TRBV5-1	TRBD1	.	TRBJ2-5	TGCGCCACCTCGGGGACAGAGCAAGAGACCCAGTACTTC	CATSGTEQETQYF
TRBV7-9	.	few	TRBJ2-3	TGTGCCAGCAGCCTCCAGTGGGGTACGCAGTATTTT	CASSLQWGTQYF
TRBV5-1	.	.	TRBJ2-2	TGCGCCAGCCGGGCCCTTAACACCGGGGAGCTGTTTTTT	CASRALNTGELFF
TRBV27	.	once	TRBJ1-4	TGTGCCAGCAGTTTAAGTAGGGGCGAAAAACTGTTTTTT	CASSLSRGEKLFF
TRBV7-6	.	.	TRBJ2-1	TGTGCCAGCAGCCAGGGAGAGATGCGAGAGCAGTTCTTC	CASSQGEMREQFF
TRBV30	.	.	TRBJ1-1	TGTGCCTGGAGCCTGACACCTAACACTGAAGCTTTCTTT	CAWSLTPNTEAFF
TRBV18	TRBD1	.	TRBJ2-7	TGTGCCAGCTCACCCTCGACAGGGTCCTACGAGCAGTACTTC	CASSPSTGSYEQYF
TRBV30	.	.	TRBJ1-4	TGTGCCTCAACCTGGGACCAGTTGAATGAAAAACTGTTTTTT	CASTWDQLNEKLFF
TRBV5-1	TRBD1	.	TRBJ2-7	TGCGCCAGCAGAAACCGGGACAGGGGCGCCTACGAGCAGTACTTC	CASRNRDRGAYEQYF
TRBV30	.	few	TRBJ1-5	TGTGCCTGGTCGAATCGGGGTGATCAGCCCCAGCATTTT	CAWSNRGDQPQHF
TRBV7-3	.	.	TRBJ2-5	TGTGCCAGCAGCTCAGGGGATAGGGAGACCCAGTACTTC	CASSSGDRETQYF
TRBV29-1	.	.	TRBJ1-5	TGCAGCGTTGCCACAAGTATCAATCAGCCCCAGCATTTT	CSVATSINQPQHF
TRBV30	TRBD1	.	TRBJ1-2	TGTGCCTGGAGTGTGGGACAGGGGAGGAATGGCTACACCTTC	CAWSVGQGRNGYTF
TRBV29-1	TRBD1	.	TRBJ2-1	TGCAGCGTGGGACAGAGCTCCTACAATGAGCAGTTCTTC	CSVGQSSYNEQFF
TRBV4-1	.	.	TRBJ2-7	TGCGCCAGCAGCCAACCCGGTGGGGGGAGGATCCACGAGCAGTACTTC	CASSQPGGGRIHEQYF
TRBV7-2	TRBD2	.	TRBJ2-3	TGTGCCAGCAGCTCTGGGGTGGGACTAGCGGGCTTCCCGTTCGGAGCGCAGTATTTT	CASSSGVGLAGFPFGAQYF
TRBV11-2	TRBD2	.	TRBJ2-7	TGTGCCACCGAGCGGGAGGGCCGCGACGAGCAGTACTTC	CATEREGRDEQYF
TRBV5-1	.	few	TRBJ1-1	TGCGCCAGCAGCTTCAACGGAGCTGAAGCTTTCTTT	CASSFNGAEAFF
TRBV29-1	.	.	TRBJ2-3	TGCAGCGTTGGCCTCGTCGGGATCCGTACAGATACGCAGTATTTT	CSVGLVGIRTDTQYF